The 4 T cell receptor beta chains listed next were all sequenced from one sample in a study of T cell clusters in autoimmune cytopenias. TRB rearrangements were amplified by touch-down multiplex PCR with mixed TRB-A/B primers. One entry per CDR3 protein, without DNA, is what TCRdb gives after re-calling the multiplex PCR reads. This repertoire includes over 7,000 distinct CDR3 sequences. Tens of thousands of genome equivalents of blood DNA were amplified for TRB. The sample consisted of peripheral blood. The receptors were gathered from a human donor with an autoimmune cytopenia or autoimmune hepatitis (not recorded which).

This clonotype ranks as medium-sized (0.01 to 0.1%) in terms of frequency. This chain joins TRBV5-6 and TRBJ1-3. The CDR3 sequence is 15 residues long. Looked up from germline, CDR1 is SGHDT and CDR2 is YYEEEE. The CDR3 region is CASSLGPTPGNTIYF. The entire variable domain, with the rest obtained from reference TRBV5-6 and TRBJ1-3, is as follows: DAGVTQSPTHLIKTRGQQVTLRCSPKSGHDTVSWYQQALGQGPQFIFQYYEEEERQRGNFPDRFSGHQFPNYSSELNVNALLLGDSALYLCASSLGPTPGNTIYFGEGSWLTVV.

The genes are TRBV10-1 and TRBJ2-3. The CDR3 spans 12 residues. Germline-derived CDR1 and CDR2 are WNHNN and SYGVQD (reference sequence). CDR3 protein: CASSDSTDTQYF.

According to its frequency, this clonotype is medium-sized (0.01 to 0.1%). Here the CDR3 reads CASSKWPTGEYQPQHF. This chain links TRBV18 with TRBJ1-5; TCRdb picks TRBD1, but there is no DNA to check that call. CDR3 length: 16 amino acids. Germline CDR1 KGHSH, CDR2 LQKENI.

This clonotype counts as medium-sized by frequency. The chain combines TRBV30 with TRBJ1-6; TCRdb selects TRBD1, and the lack of DNA leaves this call unchecked. Per the germline V gene, CDR1 is GTSNPN and CDR2 is SVGIG (reference sequence). This CDR3 is built from 16 residues. The CDR3 loop is CAWNQGSSSYNSPLHF.